This entry lists 15 T cell receptor beta chains sequenced from one sample in a study of T cells expressing NK-cell markers. Reprocessing the 5' RACE reads, TCRdb reports a single entry for every CDR3 protein and omits DNA. This listing includes roughly 150,000 distinct CDR3 sequences. Material for sequencing was blood T cells: a sorted CD56 or NKG2C T cell subset, CD4+ or CD8+ T cells, or bulk PBMC T cells (not recorded which). The receptors were sampled from a man aged 18-69 years in good health.

The chain combines TRBV5-1 with TRBJ2-5. This CDR3 has 12 residues. Germline V CDR1 and CDR2: SGHRS, YFSETQ. CDR3 in amino acids: CASSLDEETQYF. The complete variable domain, with remaining parts taken from reference TRBV5-1 and TRBJ2-5, reads KAGVTQTPRYLIKTRGQQVTLSCSPISGHRSVSWYQQTPGQGLQFLFEYFSETQRNKGNFPGRFSGRQFSNSRSEMNVSTLELGDSALYLCASSLDEETQYFGPGTRLLVL.

The J gene is TRBJ1-2, the V gene TRBV7-6; TCRdb's D gene call, TRBD1, goes unchecked for lack of DNA. This CDR3 region has 13 residues. Germline V gene data show CDR1 as SGHVS and CDR2 as FNYEAQ. This CDR3 reads CASSRTGATGYTF.

The rearrangement links TRBV14 to TRBJ2-5; TCRdb proposes TRBD2, but this gene call is untestable without DNA. Germline loops: CDR1 SGHDN, CDR2 FVKESK. This CDR3 comprises 14 residues. The CDR3 loop reads CASSPGLAKETQYF.

The gene calls are TRBV4-1 and TRBJ1-1; TCRdb's D gene call, TRBD1, goes unchecked for lack of DNA. The CDR3 sequence is 15 residues long. The germline V gene has CDR1 MGHRA and CDR2 YSYEKL. The CDR3 loop is CASSQGAGLNTEAFF.

The chain links TRBV27 to TRBJ2-5; TCRdb's D call of TRBD2 is untestable without DNA. The CDR3 is 12 amino acids. In germline, CDR1 is MNHEY, CDR2 SMNVEV (reference sequence). CDR3: CASRTLAGVQYF.

This chain joins TRBV6-5 and TRBJ2-3; there is no DNA to check the TCRdb D call of TRBD1. The CDR3 has 17 amino acids. CDR1 is MNHEY, CDR2 SVGAGI, per germline. The CDR3 loop is CASSYSAGTGRADTQYF.

This rearrangement joins TRBV12-3 or TRBV12-4 to TRBJ2-7; TCRdb outputs TRBD1, but without DNA this stays unchecked. This CDR3 has 16 residues. The CDR3 region is CASSLDRDSTFYEQYF.

The chain joins TRBV7-9 to TRBJ1-2; the TRBD1 assignment by TCRdb is unverifiable without DNA. The CDR3 has 16 amino acids. In germline, CDR1 is SEHNR, CDR2 FQNEAQ (reference sequence). CDR3 residues: CASSLAIEGQNYGYTF.

This chain links TRBV12-3 or TRBV12-4 with TRBJ1-3. The CDR3 sequence is 16 residues long. The CDR3 protein is CASSFGYSSSGNTIYF.

The rearrangement links TRBV27 to TRBJ1-6. This CDR3 has 13 amino acids. Germline CDR1 is MNHEY and CDR2 is SMNVEV (reference sequence). The CDR3 spells CASSLWGNSPLHF.

V gene TRBV28 combines with J gene TRBJ1-6; with no DNA, the TCRdb D assignment of TRBD1 cannot be verified. Germline CDR1 is MDHEN and CDR2 is SYDVKM. The CDR3 length is 15 residues. The chain's CDR3 is CASSAQGRGESPLHF.

The chain links TRBV28 to TRBJ2-7. CDR1 MDHEN and CDR2 SYDVKM come from the germline V gene. CDR3 length equals 14 residues. This CDR3 is CASSKDLITYEQYF.

The chain is built from TRBV5-4 and TRBJ2-7; TCRdb picks TRBD1, but there is no DNA to check that call. Germline assignment: CDR1 SGHNT and CDR2 YYREEE (reference sequence). This CDR3 spans 15 amino acids. This CDR3 is CASSLSAGITYEQYF.

The chain recombines TRBV27 with TRBJ2-1. Germline V CDR1 and CDR2: MNHEY, SMNVEV (reference sequence). The CDR3 spans 12 residues. The CDR3: CASSSWDNEQFF.

The J gene is TRBJ1-2, the V gene TRBV7-2; TCRdb's assignment of TRBD1 cannot be checked, as there is no DNA. Per the germline V gene, CDR1 is SGHTA and CDR2 is FQGNSA. The CDR3 consists of 13 residues. The CDR3: CASSLGTGTGITF.